This T cell receptor beta chain was captured in a study of T cell repertoires in cytomegalovirus infection. Across the study: Public TCR beta signature analysis indicated the presence of both CMV infection and matching HLA type. Study-wide findings and caveats: Dominating the ex vivo response were HLA-C-restricted CMV-specific TCR beta clonotypes. The study identified carriers of CMV plus the relevant HLA from cumulative public TCR beta family frequency.

A word on this clonotype: Its antigen is undetermined.

TCRdb reprocessed the reads via MiXCR and lists one record per CDR3 protein. The sample lists under 250,000 distinct CDR3 sequences, under 8.5% occurring once. The CDR3 loop spans 16 amino acids. V lost 7 bases and J lost 2, with 20 bases in between. Germline CDR1 is SQVTM and CDR2 is ANQGSEA. Sequenced sample: PBMCs. The sequence came from a human donor in good health (CMV status not recorded). Some clones in this sample may be carry-over from other donors' samples. The rearrangement links TRBV29-1 to TRBJ2-2; D perhaps matches TRBD2 (6 bases). The CDR3 reads CSAASLAEVNTGELFF. The CDR3 region has the DNA TGCAGCGCCGCCTCACTAGCAGAAGTCAACACCGGGGAGCTGTTTTTT.